These 18 T cell receptor beta chains were sequenced from one sample in a study of PD-L1 blockade in urothelial cancer. Time point in this sample: peripheral blood 6 weeks after treatment start. Generated by immunoSEQ multiplex PCR, the TCRdb table keeps only in-frame clones and is missing some. The data show tens of thousands of clones, with about 88% seen just once and roughly 24% held by the top ten. The sequenced sample was PBMCs, obtained around atezolizumab (anti-PD-L1) treatment. The receptors come from a man aged 60 to 75 with urothelial cancer.

This sequence joins TRBV18 and TRBJ2-5; tentative D call: TRBD2 (6 bases). The CDR3 is 15 residues long. Germline V gives CDR1 KGHSH, CDR2 LQKENI. V was pared by 1 base and J by 4 bases, with 13 bases between. This CDR3 reads CASSPHLGDLETQYF. The CDR3 nucleotides are TGTGCCAGCTCACCACACCTAGGGGACTTAGAGACCCAGTACTTC. Looking up the rest from reference TRBV18 and TRBJ2-5 gives the full variable domain: NAGVMQNPRHLVRRRGQEARLRCSPMKGHSHVYWYRQLPEEGLKFMVYLQKENIIDESGMPKERFSAEFPKEGPSILRIQQVVRGDSAAYFCASSPHLGDLETQYFGPGTRLLVL.

The rearrangement joins TRBV2 to TRBJ1-4, with D hard to call. There are 15 residues in the CDR3. Looked up from germline, CDR1 is SNHLY and CDR2 is FYNNEI. V lost 8 bases to trimming and J lost 1 base, with 14 bases between them. DNA of the CDR3: TGTGCCAGCCCCCCGGACCGGGGAACTAATGAAAAACTGTTTTTT. This sequence encodes CASPPDRGTNEKLFF. Together with reference TRBV2 and TRBJ1-4, the CDR3 gives the full variable domain: EPEVTQTPSHQVTQMGQEVILRCVPISNHLYFYWYRQILGQKVEFLVSFYNNEISEKSEIFDDQFSVERPDGSNFTLKIRSTKLEDSAMYFCASPPDRGTNEKLFFGSGTQLSVL.

The chain uses TRBV6-1 and TRBJ1-2; D may be TRBD1 (6 bases). CDR1 and CDR2 from the germline V gene are MNHNS and SASEGT. The CDR3 loop spans 13 amino acids. Trimming shortened V by 1 base and J by 5 bases, and 8 bases separated the two germline ends. The CDR3 nucleotides are TGTGCCAGCAGTGAAGTCAGGGGATATGGCTACACCTTC. This translates into CASSEVRGYGYTF.

V and J are TRBV2 and TRBJ1-2; TRBD1 is a possible D gene (6 bases). Deletions cut 6 bases from V and 4 bases from J, with 15 bases between. Germline loops: CDR1 SNHLY, CDR2 FYNNEI. CDR3 length: 14 residues. CDR3 nucleotides: TGTGCCAGCAGCAGCGCAGGGGATCTCTATGGCTACACCTTC. Translation: CASSSAGDLYGYTF.

This clone was observed a single time. The chain joins TRBV2 to TRBJ2-1; possible D gene TRBD2, 6 bases. V was clipped by 7 bases and J by 8 bases, with 21 bases between them. This CDR3 comprises 15 residues. The germline CDR1 and CDR2 sequences are SNHLY and FYNNEI. The CDR3 DNA follows: TGTGCCAGCACCCCACCCGGGGTACTAGCATATGAGCAGTTCTTC. Its translation: CASTPPGVLAYEQFF.

This clone appeared a single time. The rearrangement uses TRBV15 and TRBJ2-2; TRBD1 is a possible D gene (7 bases). Trimming took 3 bases from V and 1 from J, leaving 15 bases between them. The CDR3 is made up of 17 amino acids. Per germline, CDR1 LNHNV and CDR2 YYDKDF (reference sequence). CDR3 bases: TGTGCCACCAGCAGGAGGAGGGACAGACTGAACACCGGGGAGCTGTTTTTT. Its translation: CATSRRRDRLNTGELFF.

V usage is TRBV5-1 and J usage is TRBJ2-5, with D unresolved. Per germline, CDR1 SGHRS and CDR2 YFSETQ. Trimming took 1 base from V and 0 from J, leaving 10 bases between them. The CDR3 runs to 15 residues. CDR3: CASSLWALNQETQYF. The CDR3 DNA is TGCGCCAGCAGCTTGTGGGCCTTAAACCAAGAGACCCAGTACTTC. The variable domain in full, completed from reference TRBV5-1 and TRBJ2-5, reads KAGVTQTPRYLIKTRGQQVTLSCSPISGHRSVSWYQQTPGQGLQFLFEYFSETQRNKGNFPGRFSGRQFSNSRSEMNVSTLELGDSALYLCASSLWALNQETQYFGPGTRLLVL.

The chain links TRBV6-6 to TRBJ1-1; D ambiguous. This CDR3 spans 13 amino acids. Trimming pared 0 bases from V and 4 bases from J, leaving 6 bases between. The germline gives CDR1 MNHNY, CDR2 SVGAGI (reference sequence). For the CDR3, the DNA is TGTGCCAGCAGTTACTCGAGGAGCACTGAAGCTTTCTTT. This encodes CASSYSRSTEAFF.

This chain links TRBV5-1 with TRBJ1-2; D gene unclear. Germline CDR1 reads SGHRS; CDR2 reads YFSETQ. The ends were cut back, 0 bases at V and 8 bases at J, with 14 bases in the middle. The CDR3 loop spans 14 amino acids. The CDR3 protein is CASSLALGSEGYTF. The CDR3 DNA sequence: TGCGCCAGCAGCTTGGCCTTAGGGAGCGAAGGCTACACCTTC.

The chain is built from TRBV18 and TRBJ2-2, with TRBD1 identical over 11 bases. The CDR3 spans 17 residues. V was clipped by 1 base and J by 1 base; unmatched bases: 2. The germline CDR1 and CDR2 sequences are KGHSH and LQKENI. The CDR3, as DNA: TGTGCCAGCTCACCACGGGGACAGGGGGTGAACACCGGGGAGCTGTTTTTT. Translation: CASSPRGQGVNTGELFF.

This rearrangement joins TRBV19 to TRBJ2-1; TRBD1 agrees at 7 bases. Germline CDR1 LNHDA, CDR2 SQIVND (reference sequence). The ends lost 6 bases at V and 14 bases at J; junction bases unmatched: 13. This CDR3 is 13 amino acids long. The CDR3 nucleotides are TGTGCCAGTAGCAAAGGGGGCGCGAGCAAAAAGTTCTTC. Amino acid sequence: CASSKGGASKKFF.

This clone was picked up a small number of times. This rearrangement joins TRBV7-3 to TRBJ2-6; weak D call: TRBD1 (6 bases). Germline CDR1 SGHTA, CDR2 FQGTGA. V was cut by 5 bases and J by 2 bases, with 10 bases left in between. The CDR3 is made up of 15 amino acids. Here the CDR3 reads CASSATGPGANVLTF. DNA for the CDR3: TGTGCCAGCAGCGCGACAGGTCCTGGGGCCAACGTCCTGACTTTC.

The V call is TRBV27, the J call TRBJ2-7, with 10 positions matching TRBD1. The germline CDR1 and CDR2 sequences are MNHEY and SMNVEV (reference sequence). Losses at the gene ends were 5 bases for V and 2 bases for J; bases not matched to a gene: 9. CDR3 length equals 16 residues. CDR3 sequence: CASSPRQGALPYEQYF. CDR3 nucleotide sequence: TGTGCCAGCAGTCCCCGACAGGGGGCGCTCCCCTACGAGCAGTACTTC.

This clone was seen a few times. This rearrangement joins TRBV2 to TRBJ2-4; 7 nucleotides match TRBD1. This CDR3 comprises 16 residues. Trimming cost V 6 bases and J 0 bases; bases outside gene matches: 8. Germline V gene sequence: CDR1 SNHLY, CDR2 FYNNEI. For the CDR3, the DNA is TGTGCCAGCAGGGGGCAGGGGGTCCTAGCCAAAAACATTCAGTACTTC. The encoded protein is CASRGQGVLAKNIQYF.

This sequence joins TRBV9 and TRBJ2-1; D perhaps matches TRBD2 (5 bases). CDR3 length: 15 residues. Trimming stripped 2 bases from V and 0 bases from J, with 9 bases between. Germline V lookup: CDR1 SGDLS, CDR2 YYNGEE. CDR3 amino acids: CASSVPSFSYNEQFF. The CDR3 DNA follows: TGTGCCAGCAGCGTCCCTAGCTTCTCCTACAATGAGCAGTTCTTC. Full variable domain (missing parts from reference TRBV9 and TRBJ2-1): DSGVTQTPKHLITATGQRVTLRCSPRSGDLSVYWYQQSLDQGLQFLIQYYNGEERAKGNILERFSAQQFPDLHSELNLSSLELGDSALYFCASSVPSFSYNEQFFGPGTRLTVL.

V and J are TRBV9 and TRBJ2-7, with 8 bases aligning to TRBD2. The CDR3 loop spans 16 amino acids. Germline values: CDR1 SGDLS, CDR2 YYNGEE. V trimming: 0 bases; J trimming: 5 bases; junction bases outside the gene matches: 10. The CDR3 DNA is TGTGCCAGCAGCGTAGGGATTGGGACTAGTAGAGACGAGCAGTACTTC. Its translation is CASSVGIGTSRDEQYF.

CDR3 protein: CASSEGRVGRMETQYF. The CDR3 nucleotides are TGTGCCAGCAGTGAAGGACGTGTGGGGAGAATGGAGACCCAGTACTTC. The chain has TRBV25-1 and TRBJ2-5; D perhaps matches TRBD2 (5 bases). CDR3 length: 16 amino acids. Germline values: CDR1 MGHDK, CDR2 SYGVNS. The V end was cut by 2 bases, the J end by 5 bases, with 18 bases between. The variable domain in full, completed from reference TRBV25-1 and TRBJ2-5, reads EADIYQTPRYLVIGTGKKITLECSQTMGHDKMYWYQQDPGMELHLIHYSYGVNSTEKGDLSSESTVSRIRTEHFPLTLESARPSHTSQYLCASSEGRVGRMETQYFGPGTRLLVL.

The V gene is TRBV4-1, the J gene TRBJ2-7, with 11 bases identical to TRBD2. After removal of 1 base from V and 6 bases from J, the junction contained 8 bases not matched to a gene. The germline gives CDR1 MGHRA, CDR2 YSYEKL. The CDR3 is 16 amino acids. CDR3 in DNA: TGCGCCAGCAGCCAAGTTTTTCTAGCGGGGGGATCCGAGCAGTACTTC. As protein: CASSQVFLAGGSEQYF.